The 7 T cell receptor beta chains below come from one sample, sequenced in a study of blood T cell repertoires in COVID-19. Here immunoSEQ multiplex PCR was the method, and the copy in TCRdb shows in-frame clones only, minus some. The data contain 17,000 or so clones, around nine tenths of them seen just once; the ten biggest clones take up 3.2%. The sample was peripheral blood. Receptors were obtained from a human donor in a cohort sampled during active COVID-19.

The rearrangement joins TRBV6-1 to TRBJ2-1, with a weak D call TRBD1 (5 bases). The CDR3 sequence is 14 residues long. Looked up from germline, CDR1 is MNHNS and CDR2 is SASEGT. Trimming pared 2 bases from V and 3 bases from J, leaving 8 bases between. CDR3 nucleotide sequence: TGTGCCAGCAGTGAATATACAGGCTACAATGAGCAGTTCTTC. Protein sequence: CASSEYTGYNEQFF.

The J gene is TRBJ2-3, the V gene TRBV5-4; 11 bases match TRBD2. The trim removed 9 bases at V and 6 bases at J, leaving 18 bases unmatched. The germline V gene encodes CDR1 SGHNT and CDR2 YYREEE (reference sequence). This CDR3 is 17 amino acids long. The CDR3 nucleotides are TGTGCCACCGGGGGTGGTAGCGGGAGGGCCAGTGCCGATACGCAGTATTTT. This codes for CATGGGSGRASADTQYF.

The CDR3 protein is CASSVGGTDTQYF. The DNA of the CDR3 is TGTGCCAGCAGCGTAGGCGGGACAGATACGCAGTATTTT. The J gene is TRBJ2-3, the V gene TRBV9; the D gene is possibly TRBD2 (5 bases). V was pared by 0 bases and J by 3 bases, with 5 bases between. The CDR3 contains 13 residues. Germline-derived CDR1 and CDR2 are SGDLS and YYNGEE.

The chain carries TRBV5-4 and TRBJ2-7, with a weak D call TRBD1 (6 bases). Trimming took 0 bases from V and 3 from J, leaving 10 bases between them. Germline values: CDR1 SGHNT, CDR2 YYREEE (reference sequence). The CDR3 covers 14 residues. The CDR3 reads CASSLAQGYYEQYF. The DNA of the CDR3 is TGTGCCAGCAGCTTGGCCCAGGGGTACTACGAGCAGTACTTC.

The chain couples TRBV10-2 to TRBJ2-1; 13 positions match TRBD2. CDR1 is WSHSY, CDR2 SAAADI, per germline. This CDR3 is 15 amino acids long. The J segment lost 9 bases and the V segment lost 2 bases, leaving 4 bases of the junction unmatched. CDR3 coding DNA: TGCGCCAGCAGTGAGGGACTAGCGGGAGTAGGTGAGCAGTTCTTC. The encoded protein is CASSEGLAGVGEQFF.

CDR3 sequence (DNA): TGTGCCAGCAGTTTTCGGGGAATTGGGTACGAGCAGTACTTC. Protein sequence: CASSFRGIGYEQYF. The rearrangement uses TRBV5-8 and TRBJ2-7; perhaps TRBD2 as D (5 bases). This CDR3 contains 14 residues. The germline CDR1 and CDR2 sequences are SGHTS and YDEGEE. The germline V and J ends were trimmed by 5 bases and 4 bases, with 16 bases remaining between them.

The gene calls are TRBV9 and TRBJ2-5, with TRBD1 matching over 8 bases. Germline assignment: CDR1 SGDLS and CDR2 YYNGEE. CDR3 length equals 14 residues. J gave up 4 bases and V 0 bases, and 2 bases lay outside the gene matches. In nucleotides, the CDR3 is TGTGCCAGCAGCGTAGGACAGGGGAGAGAGACCCAGTACTTC. This gives the protein CASSVGQGRETQYF.